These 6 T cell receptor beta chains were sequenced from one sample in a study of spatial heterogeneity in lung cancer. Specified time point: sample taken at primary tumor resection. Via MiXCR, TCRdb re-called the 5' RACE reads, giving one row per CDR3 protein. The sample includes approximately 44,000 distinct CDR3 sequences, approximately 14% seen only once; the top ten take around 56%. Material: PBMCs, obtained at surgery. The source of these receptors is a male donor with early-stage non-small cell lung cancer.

The CDR3 DNA reads as TGTGCCAGCAGCGTTGGGATGAGCTCCTACAATGAGCAGTTCTTC. Its protein product is CASSVGMSSYNEQFF. The chain joins TRBV7-2 to TRBJ2-1; D uncertain. This CDR3 contains 15 residues. Trimming removed 5 bases from V and 0 bases from J, with 11 bases in between. Germline CDR1 SGHTA, CDR2 FQGNSA. The variable domain in full, with the rest retrieved from reference TRBV7-2 and TRBJ2-1, is GAGVSQSPSNKVTEKGKDVELRCDPISGHTALYWYRQSLGQGLEFLIYFQGNSAPDKSGLPSDRFSAERTGGSVSTLTIQRTQQEDSAVYLCASSVGMSSYNEQFFGPGTRLTVL.

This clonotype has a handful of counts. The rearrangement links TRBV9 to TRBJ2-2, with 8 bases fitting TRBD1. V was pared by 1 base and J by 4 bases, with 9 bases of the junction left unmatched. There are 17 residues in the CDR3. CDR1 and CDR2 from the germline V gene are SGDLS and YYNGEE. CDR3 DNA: TGTGCCAGCAGCGTAAGCGACAGGGGCCCGATCACCGGGGAGCTGTTTTTT. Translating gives CASSVSDRGPITGELFF.

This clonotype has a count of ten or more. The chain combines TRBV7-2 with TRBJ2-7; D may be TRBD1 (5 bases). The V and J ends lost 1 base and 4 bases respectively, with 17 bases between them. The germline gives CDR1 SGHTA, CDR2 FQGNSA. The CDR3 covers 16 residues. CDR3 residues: CASSLVQGRLGYEQYF. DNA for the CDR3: TGTGCCAGCAGCTTAGTGCAGGGCCGACTGGGTTACGAGCAGTACTTC.

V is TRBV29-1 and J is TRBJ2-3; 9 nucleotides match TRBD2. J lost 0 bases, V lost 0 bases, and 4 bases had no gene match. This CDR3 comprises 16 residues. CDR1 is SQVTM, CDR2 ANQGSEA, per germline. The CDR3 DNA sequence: TGCAGCGTTGAAGACCCGACTAGCGGTAGCACAGATACGCAGTATTTT. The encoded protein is CSVEDPTSGSTDTQYF.

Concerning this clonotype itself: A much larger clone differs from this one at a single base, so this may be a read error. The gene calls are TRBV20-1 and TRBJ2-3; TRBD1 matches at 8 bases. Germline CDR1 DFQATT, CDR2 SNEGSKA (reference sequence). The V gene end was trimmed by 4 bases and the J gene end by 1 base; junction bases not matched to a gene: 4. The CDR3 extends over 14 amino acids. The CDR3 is CSAKTGEGTDTQYF. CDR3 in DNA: TGCAGTGCTAAGACAGGGGAGGGCACAGATACGCAGTATTTT.

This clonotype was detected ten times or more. The CDR3 DNA reads as TGCGCCAGCAGCTTGGGAGTGGGGTACACTGAAGCTTTCTTT. It codes for CASSLGVGYTEAFF. The V call is TRBV5-1, the J call TRBJ1-1; D gene uncertain. Germline V CDR1 and CDR2: SGHRS, YFSETQ. V dropped 0 bases and J dropped 3 bases, with 9 bases sitting between them. This CDR3 spans 14 amino acids.